Given below is one T cell receptor (beta chain) in context. This sample was taken from a study of cytomegalovirus exposure and HLA in healthy donors. Study information: When 300 to 500 donors were genotyped, about 86% of them were found to fall in the Caucasian-associated ancestry cluster.

Trimming removed 1 base at V and 0 bases at J, with 8 bases between. The CDR3 has 15 amino acids. CDR1 and CDR2 (germline): SGHDT, YYEEEE. It was with 60 Vbeta and 13 Jbeta primers that the PCR ran. TCRdb's copy holds only in-frame clones and misses some; the assay was immunoSEQ multiplex PCR. Of roughly 150,000 clones in the sample, about four fifths were seen once. The rearrangement joins TRBV5-6 to TRBJ2-1; D perhaps matches TRBD2 (6 bases). Sequences were obtained from PBMCs. The clonotype was recovered from a man aged 30 to 39 in good health and CMV-seropositive. CDR3 amino acids: CASSLFGSSYNEQFF. The CDR3 region has the DNA TGTGCCAGCAGCTTGTTCGGGAGCTCCTACAATGAGCAGTTCTTC.